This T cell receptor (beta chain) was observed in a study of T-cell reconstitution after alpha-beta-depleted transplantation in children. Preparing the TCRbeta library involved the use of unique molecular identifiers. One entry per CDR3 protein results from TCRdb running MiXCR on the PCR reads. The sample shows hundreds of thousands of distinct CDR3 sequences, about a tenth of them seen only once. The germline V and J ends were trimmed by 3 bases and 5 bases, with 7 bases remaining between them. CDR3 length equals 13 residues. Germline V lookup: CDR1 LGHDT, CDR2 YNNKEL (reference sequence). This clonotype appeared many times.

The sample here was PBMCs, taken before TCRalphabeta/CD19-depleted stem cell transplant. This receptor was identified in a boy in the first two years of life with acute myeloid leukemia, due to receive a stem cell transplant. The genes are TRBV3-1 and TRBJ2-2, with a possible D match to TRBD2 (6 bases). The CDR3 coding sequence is TGTGCCAGCAGCCATGGAGGGACCGGGGAGCTGTTTTTT. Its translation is CASSHGGTGELFF.